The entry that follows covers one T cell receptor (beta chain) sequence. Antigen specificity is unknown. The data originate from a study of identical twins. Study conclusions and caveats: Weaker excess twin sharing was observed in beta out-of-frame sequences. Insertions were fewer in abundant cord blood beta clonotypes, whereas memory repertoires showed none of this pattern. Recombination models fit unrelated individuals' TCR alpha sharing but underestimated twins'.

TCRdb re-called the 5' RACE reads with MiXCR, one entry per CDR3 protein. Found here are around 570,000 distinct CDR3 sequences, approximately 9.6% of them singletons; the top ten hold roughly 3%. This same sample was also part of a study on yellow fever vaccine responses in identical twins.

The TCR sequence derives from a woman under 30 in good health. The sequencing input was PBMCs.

The CDR3 coding sequence is TGTGCCAGCAGGGGACAGAATCCCTATGGCTACACCTTC. Residues: CASRGQNPYGYTF. The V gene is TRBV6-1, the J gene TRBJ1-2; 7 bases fit TRBD1. From germline, CDR1 is MNHNS and CDR2 SASEGT. V shed 6 bases and J 4 bases; nucleotides not matched to a gene: 5. The CDR3 contains 13 residues.